Listed below are T cell receptor beta chains from one sample, sequenced in a study of T cells after yellow fever vaccination. TCRdb recomputed calls from the 5' RACE reads with MiXCR, one row per CDR3 protein. The sample yields roughly 150,000 distinct CDR3 sequences, roughly 8% seen once. The sample was CD4+ T cells sorted from PBMCs, taken 5 days after the yellow fever booster vaccination. The receptors stem from a man aged 30-40 years who received the YFV17D yellow fever vaccine. The CDR3 runs from the conserved cysteine through the conserved F or W. A D gene is named only where the DNA matches it firmly. Clone size is stated in some rows and not others, as once, few, many or a class when expanded.

>TRBJ2-7|.|TRBV15|.
CATSRDRGNYEQYF
TGTGCCACCAGCAGAGACAGGGGCAACTACGAGCAGTACTTC
>TRBJ2-7|.|TRBV12-3/TRBV12-4|many
CASGLLSEQYF
TGTGCCTCTGGGCTACTTAGCGAGCAGTACTTC
>TRBJ2-7|.|TRBV7-2|many
CASSRVVGVYEQYF
TGTGCCAGCAGCCGTGTGGTAGGAGTGTACGAGCAGTACTTC
>TRBJ2-3|TRBD2|TRBV20-1|many
CSARSPGGRTDTQYF
TGCAGTGCTAGGAGCCCTGGCGGGAGAACAGATACGCAGTATTTT
>TRBJ1-4|TRBD1|TRBV5-4|.
CASSQWTGNEKLFF
TGTGCCAGCAGCCAATGGACAGGGAATGAAAAACTGTTTTTT
>TRBJ1-5|.|TRBV12-3/TRBV12-4|many
CASSLNPDSNQPQHF
TGTGCCAGCAGTTTAAACCCCGATAGCAATCAGCCCCAGCATTTT
>TRBJ2-7|TRBD2|TRBV30|many
CAWSFSGTLYEQYF
TGTGCCTGGAGCTTTAGCGGGACCCTATACGAGCAGTACTTC
>TRBJ2-5|.|TRBV18|.
CASSPPAVEETQYF
TGTGCCAGCTCACCACCCGCCGTAGAAGAGACCCAGTACTTC
>TRBJ2-7|TRBD2|TRBV12-3/TRBV12-4|many
CASSVAGVSYEQYF
TGTGCCAGCAGTGTAGCGGGAGTCTCCTACGAGCAGTACTTC
>TRBJ2-1|.|TRBV6-5|many
CASSYWGAGKFGNEQFF
TGTGCCAGCAGTTACTGGGGGGCAGGGAAATTCGGAAATGAGCAGTTCTTC
>TRBJ2-3|.|TRBV12-3/TRBV12-4|many
CASALAGVGTDTQYF
TGTGCCAGCGCCCTGGCAGGGGTGGGGACAGATACGCAGTATTTT
>TRBJ1-1|.|TRBV7-2|many
CASSLAFLINTEAFF
TGTGCCAGCAGCTTAGCTTTTTTGATTAACACTGAAGCTTTCTTT
>TRBJ1-3|.|TRBV18|.
CASSPPKGHHGNTIYF
TGTGCCAGCTCACCACCAAAAGGACATCACGGAAACACCATATATTTT
>TRBJ2-1|.|TRBV7-8|many
CASSLVGVYNEQFF
TGTGCCAGCAGCTTAGTGGGGGTTTACAATGAGCAGTTCTTC
>TRBJ2-3|TRBD1|TRBV20-1|few
CSATDRGRNTDTQYF
TGCAGTGCTACTGACAGGGGGCGCAACACAGATACGCAGTATTTT
>TRBJ2-3|.|TRBV12-3/TRBV12-4|many
CASSLAQGGTDTQYF
TGTGCCAGCAGTTTAGCGCAGGGGGGTACAGATACGCAGTATTTT
>TRBJ2-7|.|TRBV18|many
CASSPPLRLNEQYF
TGTGCCAGCTCACCACCATTACGACTAAACGAGCAGTACTTC
>TRBJ2-1|TRBD2|TRBV6-5|many
CASSYRTSGIGEQFF
TGTGCCAGCAGTTACAGGACTAGCGGGATAGGTGAGCAGTTCTTC
>TRBJ2-7|.|TRBV5-1|many
CASSTGTGNSYEQYF
TGCGCCAGCAGTACCGGGACGGGGAACTCCTACGAGCAGTACTTC
>TRBJ1-1|.|TRBV7-2|few
CASSSGFMNTEAFF
TGTGCCAGCAGCTCGGGATTCATGAACACTGAAGCTTTCTTT
>TRBJ1-2|TRBD1|TRBV30|many
CAWSVQGYGYTF
TGTGCCTGGAGTGTACAGGGGTATGGCTACACCTTC
>TRBJ1-5|TRBD1|TRBV6-5|many
CASISTGIQPQHF
TGTGCCAGCATATCGACAGGGATTCAGCCCCAGCATTTT
>TRBJ2-7|.|TRBV7-9|many
CASSPRVGEQYF
TGTGCCAGCAGTCCAAGGGTTGGCGAGCAGTACTTC
>TRBJ2-7|.|TRBV18|.
CASSPGSLGEQYF
TGTGCCAGCTCACCCGGTAGCCTGGGCGAGCAGTACTTC
>TRBJ2-3|TRBD1|TRBV19|few
CASSIAGGGTDTQYF
TGTGCCAGTAGTATAGCAGGGGGCGGCACAGATACGCAGTATTTT
>TRBJ2-5|TRBD2|TRBV5-1|many
CASSRTSGSQETQYF
TGCGCCAGCAGCCGGACTAGCGGGAGCCAAGAGACCCAGTACTTC
>TRBJ2-7|TRBD1|TRBV7-2|many
CASSTGGGQGQYEQYF
TGTGCCAGCAGCACCGGTGGGGGACAGGGGCAGTACGAGCAGTACTTC
>TRBJ2-1|.|TRBV7-2|many
CASTPGVTYNEQFF
TGTGCCAGCACCCCAGGGGTCACCTACAATGAGCAGTTCTTC
>TRBJ2-5|TRBD2|TRBV10-3|few
CAISEVAGGRTETQYF
TGTGCCATCAGTGAGGTAGCGGGAGGTAGGACGGAGACCCAGTACTTC
>TRBJ1-5|.|TRBV18|few
CASSPGGEGQPQHF
TGTGCCAGCTCACCGGGTGGGGAAGGGCAGCCCCAGCATTTT
>TRBJ2-2|.|TRBV6-1|many
CASREGGGRSTGELFF
TGTGCCAGCAGAGAAGGGGGTGGACGGAGCACCGGGGAGCTGTTTTTT
>TRBJ2-7|.|TRBV29-1|.
CSVPRTVNNEQYF
TGCAGCGTTCCGAGGACAGTAAATAACGAGCAGTACTTC
>TRBJ2-1|.|TRBV29-1|few
CSVEAARGETYNEQFF
TGCAGCGTTGAAGCGGCCAGGGGGGAGACCTACAATGAGCAGTTCTTC
>TRBJ1-5|.|TRBV30|many
CAWRTGTNQPQHF
TGTGCCTGGCGTACAGGAACCAATCAGCCCCAGCATTTT
>TRBJ1-3|.|TRBV20-1|few
CSARGAGQYSGNTIYF
TGCAGTGCTAGAGGCGCAGGACAGTACTCTGGAAACACCATATATTTT
>TRBJ2-7|.|TRBV5-5|.
CASSLEEWRMGSYEQYF
TGTGCCAGCAGCTTGGAGGAGTGGCGAATGGGATCCTACGAGCAGTACTTC
>TRBJ1-6|.|TRBV5-4|.
CASSEHPSSYNSPLHF
TGTGCCAGCAGCGAACACCCGAGCTCCTATAATTCACCCCTCCACTTT
>TRBJ2-3|TRBD2|TRBV7-2|many
CASSLVSGRATDTQYF
TGTGCCAGCAGCTTAGTTAGCGGGAGGGCCACAGATACGCAGTATTTT
>TRBJ2-3|.|TRBV5-6|many
CASSRANTQYF
TGTGCCAGCAGCCGGGCAAATACGCAGTATTTT
>TRBJ2-1|TRBD2|TRBV14|many
CASSPDRLAGGLDEQFF
TGTGCCAGCAGCCCAGACAGACTAGCGGGAGGGTTAGATGAGCAGTTCTTC
>TRBJ2-5|.|TRBV4-2|.
CASSLRDSEETQYF
TGTGCCAGCAGCCTACGGGACTCCGAAGAGACCCAGTACTTC
>TRBJ2-1|.|TRBV5-1|many
CASSPGPRGSYNEQFF
TGCGCCAGCAGTCCCGGACCCCGAGGTTCCTACAATGAGCAGTTCTTC
>TRBJ2-7|.|TRBV29-1|many
CSVVRLANSYEQYF
TGCAGCGTTGTTCGCTTGGCGAACTCCTACGAGCAGTACTTC
>TRBJ2-2|TRBD2|TRBV30|.
CAWSHGGGRVFAGELFF
TGTGCCTGGAGTCACGGGGGGGGGCGCGTGTTTGCCGGGGAGCTGTTTTTT
>TRBJ2-3|.|TRBV29-1|many
CSALDRSPSTDTQYF
TGCAGCGCTCTCGACAGGAGCCCATCCACAGATACGCAGTATTTT
>TRBJ2-1|TRBD2|TRBV5-1|.
CASSLVAGGPNEQFF
TGCGCCAGCAGCTTGGTAGCGGGAGGGCCCAATGAGCAGTTCTTC
>TRBJ2-5|TRBD2|TRBV7-2|many
CASSFTSGRTFGTQYF
TGTGCCAGCAGCTTCACTAGCGGGAGGACTTTCGGGACCCAGTACTTC
>TRBJ2-5|.|TRBV14|many
CASSQDIQTVGLGTQYF
TGTGCCAGCAGCCAAGATATACAGACAGTGGGGCTGGGGACCCAGTACTTC
>TRBJ2-3|TRBD1|TRBV10-2|many
CASSQQGVGPDTQYF
TGCGCCAGCAGCCAACAGGGGGTCGGCCCAGATACGCAGTATTTT
>TRBJ2-3|TRBD2|TRBV7-2|many
CASSSGLAVTDTQYF
TGTGCCAGCAGCTCCGGACTAGCGGTCACAGATACGCAGTATTTT
>TRBJ2-1|.|TRBV20-1|many
CSASESKRPYNEQFF
TGCAGTGCTAGCGAATCTAAGCGGCCCTACAATGAGCAGTTCTTC
>TRBJ2-1|TRBD2|TRBV24-1|many
CATRKLAGDPWDNEQFF
TGTGCCACCAGAAAACTAGCGGGAGATCCTTGGGACAATGAGCAGTTCTTC
>TRBJ2-3|TRBD2|TRBV5-6|many
CASSFLSGRGDTQYF
TGTGCCAGCAGCTTCCTTAGCGGGAGAGGGGATACGCAGTATTTT
>TRBJ2-3|.|TRBV20-1|many
CSASGRMGLDTQYF
TGCAGTGCTTCTGGCCGAATGGGGCTGGATACGCAGTATTTT
>TRBJ2-2|.|TRBV29-1|many
CSVAAGVNTGELFF
TGCAGCGTTGCAGCCGGAGTGAACACCGGGGAGCTGTTTTTT
>TRBJ2-1|TRBD2|TRBV5-5|many
CASSLAAGGSDNEQFF
TGTGCCAGCAGCTTGGCGGCGGGCGGGAGTGATAATGAGCAGTTCTTC
>TRBJ2-2|.|TRBV6-2/TRBV6-3|many
CASRVGSAGELFF
TGTGCCAGCAGAGTCGGTTCGGCCGGGGAGCTGTTTTTT
>TRBJ2-5|TRBD2|TRBV20-1|many
CSARLAGVETQYF
TGCAGTGCAAGACTAGCGGGAGTGGAGACCCAGTACTTC